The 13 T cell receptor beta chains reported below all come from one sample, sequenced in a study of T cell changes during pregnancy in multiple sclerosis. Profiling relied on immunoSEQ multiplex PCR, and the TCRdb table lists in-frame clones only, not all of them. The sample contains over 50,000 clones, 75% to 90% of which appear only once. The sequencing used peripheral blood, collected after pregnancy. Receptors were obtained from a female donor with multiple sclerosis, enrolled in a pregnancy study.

In DNA, the CDR3 is TGCAGCGTGAAGGGTGGACACCTCTCTGGGGCCAACGTCCTGACTTTC. Encoded protein: CSVKGGHLSGANVLTF. The chain links TRBV29-1 to TRBJ2-6, with D possibly TRBD1 on 5 matching bases. CDR3 length: 16 residues. The ends were cut back, 6 bases at V and 0 bases at J, with 15 bases in the middle. Germline lookup yields CDR1 SQVTM and CDR2 ANQGSEA. The variable domain in full, completed from reference TRBV29-1 and TRBJ2-6, reads SAVISQKPSRDICQRGTSLTIQCQVDSQVTMMFWYRQQPGQSLTLIATANQGSEATYESGFVIDKFPISRPNLTFSTLTVSNMSPEDSSIYLCSVKGGHLSGANVLTFGAGSRLTVL.

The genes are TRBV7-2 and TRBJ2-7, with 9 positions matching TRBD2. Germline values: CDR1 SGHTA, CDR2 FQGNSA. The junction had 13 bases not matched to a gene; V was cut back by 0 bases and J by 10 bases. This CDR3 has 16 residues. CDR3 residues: CASSLATLAGTWSQYF. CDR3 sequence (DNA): TGTGCCAGCAGCTTAGCGACCCTAGCGGGGACTTGGAGCCAGTACTTC.

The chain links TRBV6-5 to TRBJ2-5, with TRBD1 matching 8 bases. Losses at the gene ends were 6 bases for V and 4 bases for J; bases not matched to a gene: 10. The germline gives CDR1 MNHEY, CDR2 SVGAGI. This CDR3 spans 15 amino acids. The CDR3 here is CASSPLLTGVETQYF. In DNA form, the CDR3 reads TGTGCCAGCAGCCCTTTATTGACAGGGGTAGAGACCCAGTACTTC.

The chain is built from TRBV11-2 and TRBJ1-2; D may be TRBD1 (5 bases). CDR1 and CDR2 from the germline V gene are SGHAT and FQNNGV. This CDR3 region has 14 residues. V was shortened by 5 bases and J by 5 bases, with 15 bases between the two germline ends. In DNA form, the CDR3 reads TGTGCCAGCAGCCCCTGGGGTGGGGCATATGGCTACACCTTC. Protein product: CASSPWGGAYGYTF.

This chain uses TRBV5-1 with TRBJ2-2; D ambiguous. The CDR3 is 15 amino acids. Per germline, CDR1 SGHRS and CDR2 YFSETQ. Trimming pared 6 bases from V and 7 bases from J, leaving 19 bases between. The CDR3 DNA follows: TGCGCCAGCACCCCGCGGCCCTTCCAAGGCGGGGAGCTGTTTTTT. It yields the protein CASTPRPFQGGELFF.

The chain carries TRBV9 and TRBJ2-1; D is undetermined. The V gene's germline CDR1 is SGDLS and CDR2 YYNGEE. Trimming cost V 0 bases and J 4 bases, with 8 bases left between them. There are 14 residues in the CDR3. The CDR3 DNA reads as TGTGCCAGCAGCGTAGGAGAAGTTTACAATGAGCAGTTCTTC. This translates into CASSVGEVYNEQFF. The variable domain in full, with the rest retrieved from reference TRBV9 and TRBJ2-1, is DSGVTQTPKHLITATGQRVTLRCSPRSGDLSVYWYQQSLDQGLQFLIQYYNGEERAKGNILERFSAQQFPDLHSELNLSSLELGDSALYFCASSVGEVYNEQFFGPGTRLTVL.

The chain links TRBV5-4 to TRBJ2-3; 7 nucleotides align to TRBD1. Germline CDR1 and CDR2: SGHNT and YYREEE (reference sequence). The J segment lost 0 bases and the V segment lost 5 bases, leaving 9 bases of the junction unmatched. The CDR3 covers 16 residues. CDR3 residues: CASSHSDRRSTDTQYF. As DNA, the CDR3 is TGTGCCAGCAGTCATTCGGACAGGCGAAGCACAGATACGCAGTATTTT.

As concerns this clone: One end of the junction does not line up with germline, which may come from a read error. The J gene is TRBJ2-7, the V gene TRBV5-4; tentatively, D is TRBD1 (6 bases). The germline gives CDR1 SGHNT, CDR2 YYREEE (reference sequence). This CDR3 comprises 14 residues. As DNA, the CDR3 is TGTGCCAGCAGTCAAAACCGGGACACCCACAGAACCCACTTC. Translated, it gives CASSQNRDTHRTHF. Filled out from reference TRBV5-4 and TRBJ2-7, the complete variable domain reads ETGVTQSPTHLIKTRGQQVTLRCSSQSGHNTVSWYQQALGQGPQFIFQYYREEENGRGNFPPRFSGLQFPNYSSELNVNALELDDSALYLCASSQNRDTHRTHFGPGTRLTVT.

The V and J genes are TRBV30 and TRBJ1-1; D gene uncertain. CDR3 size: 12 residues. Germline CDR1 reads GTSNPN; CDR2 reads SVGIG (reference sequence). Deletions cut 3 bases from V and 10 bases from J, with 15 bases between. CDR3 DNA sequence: TGTGCCTGGAGGTCTAGCGATGGGGTAGCTTTCTTT. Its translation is CAWRSSDGVAFF. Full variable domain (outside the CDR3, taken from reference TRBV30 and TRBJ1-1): SQTIHQWPATLVQPVGSPLSLECTVEGTSNPNLYWYRQAAGRGLQLLFYSVGIGQISSEVPQNLSASRPQDRQFILSSKKLLLSDSGFYLCAWRSSDGVAFFGQGTRLTVV.

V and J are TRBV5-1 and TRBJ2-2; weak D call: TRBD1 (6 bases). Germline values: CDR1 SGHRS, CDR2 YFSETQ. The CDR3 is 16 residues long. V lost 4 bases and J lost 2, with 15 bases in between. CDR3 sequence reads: CASSGTQGLNTGELFF. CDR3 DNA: TGCGCCAGCAGCGGGACGCAGGGGCTTAACACCGGGGAGCTGTTTTTT.

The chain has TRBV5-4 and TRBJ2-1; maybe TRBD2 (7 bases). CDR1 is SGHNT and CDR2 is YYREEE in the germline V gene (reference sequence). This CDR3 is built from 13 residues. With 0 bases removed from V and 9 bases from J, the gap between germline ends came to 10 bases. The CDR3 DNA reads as TGTGCCAGCAGCTTGGTTGCGGGGGCTGAGCAGTTCTTC. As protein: CASSLVAGAEQFF.

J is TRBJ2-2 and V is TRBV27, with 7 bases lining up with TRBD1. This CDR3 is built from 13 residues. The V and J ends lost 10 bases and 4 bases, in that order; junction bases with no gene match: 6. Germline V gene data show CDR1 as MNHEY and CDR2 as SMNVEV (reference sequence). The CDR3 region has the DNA TGTGCCATACAGGGGTGGGTCACCGGGGAGCTGTTTTTT. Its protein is CAIQGWVTGELFF.

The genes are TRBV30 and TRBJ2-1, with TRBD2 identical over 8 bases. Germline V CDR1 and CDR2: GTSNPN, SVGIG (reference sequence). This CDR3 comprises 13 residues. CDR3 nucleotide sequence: TGTGCTACCGGGGGGGCCTCCTACAATGAGCAGTTCTTC. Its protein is CATGGASYNEQFF. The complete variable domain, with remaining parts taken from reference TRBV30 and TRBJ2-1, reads SQTIHQWPATLVQPVGSPLSLECTVEGTSNPNLYWYRQAAGRGLQLLFYSVGIGQISSEVPQNLSASRPQDRQFILSSKKLLLSDSGFYLCATGGASYNEQFFGPGTRLTVL.